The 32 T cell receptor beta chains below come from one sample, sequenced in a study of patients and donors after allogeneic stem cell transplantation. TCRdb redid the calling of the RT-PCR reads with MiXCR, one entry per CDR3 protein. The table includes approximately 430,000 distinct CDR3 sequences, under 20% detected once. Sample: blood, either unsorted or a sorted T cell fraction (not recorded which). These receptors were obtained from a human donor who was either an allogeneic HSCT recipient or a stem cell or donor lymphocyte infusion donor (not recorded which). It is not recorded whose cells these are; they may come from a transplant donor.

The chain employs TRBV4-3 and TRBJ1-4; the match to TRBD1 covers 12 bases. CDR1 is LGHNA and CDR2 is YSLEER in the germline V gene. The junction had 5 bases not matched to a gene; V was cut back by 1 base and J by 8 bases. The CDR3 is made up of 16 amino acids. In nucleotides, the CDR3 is TGCGCCAGCAGCCAAGCGTCCGGGACAGGGGGCGAAAAACTGTTTTTT. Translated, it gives CASSQASGTGGEKLFF.

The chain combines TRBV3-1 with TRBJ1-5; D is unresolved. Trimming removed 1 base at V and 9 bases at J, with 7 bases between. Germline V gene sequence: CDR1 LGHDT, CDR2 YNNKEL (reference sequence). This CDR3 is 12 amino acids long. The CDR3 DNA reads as TGTGCCAGCAGCCAAGGGGCTGGGCCCCAGCATTTT. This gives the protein CASSQGAGPQHF. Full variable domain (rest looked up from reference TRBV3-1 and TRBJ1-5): DTAVSQTPKYLVTQMGNDKSIKCEQNLGHDTMYWYKQDSKKFLKIMFSYNNKELIINETVPNRFSPKSPDKAHLNLHINSLELGDSAVYFCASSQGAGPQHFGDGTRLSIL.

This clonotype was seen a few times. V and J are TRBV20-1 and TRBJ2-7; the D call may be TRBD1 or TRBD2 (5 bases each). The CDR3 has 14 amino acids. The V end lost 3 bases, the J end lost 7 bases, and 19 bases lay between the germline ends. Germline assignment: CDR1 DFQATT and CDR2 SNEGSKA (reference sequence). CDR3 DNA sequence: TGCAGTGCTAGCCCTGGACCGGGACGTGGGGAGCAGTACTTC. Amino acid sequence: CSASPGPGRGEQYF.

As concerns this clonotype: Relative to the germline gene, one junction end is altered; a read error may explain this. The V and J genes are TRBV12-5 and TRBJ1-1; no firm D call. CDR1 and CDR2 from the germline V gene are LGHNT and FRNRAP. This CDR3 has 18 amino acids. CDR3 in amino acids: CASSLAMTKAPMNTEAFF. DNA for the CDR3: TGTGCTAGTAGTTTGGCCATGACCAAAGCTCCCATGAACACTGAAGCTTTCTTT.

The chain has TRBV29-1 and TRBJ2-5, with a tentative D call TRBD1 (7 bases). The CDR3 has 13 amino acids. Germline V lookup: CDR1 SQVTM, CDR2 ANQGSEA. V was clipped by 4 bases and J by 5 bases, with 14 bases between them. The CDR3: CSVAGGPGETQYF. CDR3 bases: TGCAGCGTTGCAGGGGGGCCTGGGGAGACCCAGTACTTC.

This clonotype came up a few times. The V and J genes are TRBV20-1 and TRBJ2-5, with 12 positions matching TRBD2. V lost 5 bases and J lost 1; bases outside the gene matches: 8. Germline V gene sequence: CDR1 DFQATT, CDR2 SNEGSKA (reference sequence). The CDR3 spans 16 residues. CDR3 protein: CSALTSGGSTQETQYF. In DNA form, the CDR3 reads TGCAGTGCTCTGACTAGCGGGGGCTCTACCCAAGAGACCCAGTACTTC.

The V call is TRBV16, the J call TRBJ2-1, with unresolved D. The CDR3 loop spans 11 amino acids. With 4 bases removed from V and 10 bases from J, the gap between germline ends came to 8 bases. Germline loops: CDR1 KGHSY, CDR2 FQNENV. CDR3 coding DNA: TGTGCCAGCAGCCTTATCAGGGAGCAGTTCTTC. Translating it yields CASSLIREQFF. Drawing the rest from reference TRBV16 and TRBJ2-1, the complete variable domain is GEEVAQTPKHLVRGEGQKAKLYCAPIKGHSYVFWYQQVLKNEFKFLISFQNENVFDETGMPKERFSAKCLPNSPCSLEIQATKLEDSAVYFCASSLIREQFFGPGTRLTVL.

As DNA, the CDR3 is TGTGCCAGCACCAACAATTGGGGTTACAATGAGCAGTTCTTC. It yields the protein CASTNNWGYNEQFF. The V and J genes are TRBV12-3 or TRBV12-4 and TRBJ2-1, with no clear D. V lost 7 bases and J 4 bases, leaving 14 bases between the germline ends. The CDR3 has 14 amino acids.

For the CDR3, the DNA is TGTGCCAGCAGCAAACTACCGATACTAGCGGGTTATGAGTTCTTC. Residues: CASSKLPILAGYEFF. The chain links TRBV5-6 to TRBJ2-1; 9 positions match TRBD2. Losses at the gene ends were 4 bases for V and 14 bases for J; bases not matched to a gene: 16. There are 15 residues in the CDR3. Germline V lookup: CDR1 SGHDT, CDR2 YYEEEE.

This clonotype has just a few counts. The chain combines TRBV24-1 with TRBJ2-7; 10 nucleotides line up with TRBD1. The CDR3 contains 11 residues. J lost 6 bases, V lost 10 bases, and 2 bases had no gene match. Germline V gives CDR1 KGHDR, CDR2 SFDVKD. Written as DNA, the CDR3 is TGTGCCACGGGACAGGGGATCGAGCAGTACTTC. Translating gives CATGQGIEQYF.

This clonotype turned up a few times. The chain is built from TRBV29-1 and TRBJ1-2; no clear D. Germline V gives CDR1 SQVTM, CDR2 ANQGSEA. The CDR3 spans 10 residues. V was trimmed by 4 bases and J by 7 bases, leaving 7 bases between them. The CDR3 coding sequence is TGCAGCGTTGCAGCCAGTGGCTACACCTTC. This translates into CSVAASGYTF. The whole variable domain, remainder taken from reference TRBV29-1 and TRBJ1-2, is SAVISQKPSRDICQRGTSLTIQCQVDSQVTMMFWYRQQPGQSLTLIATANQGSEATYESGFVIDKFPISRPNLTFSTLTVSNMSPEDSSIYLCSVAASGYTFGSGTRLTVV.

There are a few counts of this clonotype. This CDR3 reads CASSYGQRVSYNEQFF. The CDR3 DNA sequence: TGTGCCAGCAGTTACGGGCAGCGCGTCTCCTACAATGAGCAGTTCTTC. J is TRBJ2-1 and V is TRBV6-2 or TRBV6-3; no firm D call. Trimming took 2 bases from V and 0 from J, leaving 11 bases between them. CDR1 MNHEY and CDR2 SVGEGT come from the germline V gene. The CDR3 totals 16 residues.

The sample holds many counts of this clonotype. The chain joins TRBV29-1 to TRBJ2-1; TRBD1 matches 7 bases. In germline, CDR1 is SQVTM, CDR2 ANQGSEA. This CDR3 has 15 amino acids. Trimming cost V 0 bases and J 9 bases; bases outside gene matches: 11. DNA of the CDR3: TGCAGCGTTGAAGATAGGAGACAGGGTGTAATTGAGCAGTTCTTC. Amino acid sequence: CSVEDRRQGVIEQFF.

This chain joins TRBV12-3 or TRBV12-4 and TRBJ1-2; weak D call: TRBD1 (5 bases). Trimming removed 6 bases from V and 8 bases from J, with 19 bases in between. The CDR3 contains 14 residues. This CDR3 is CASSSGGGKRGYTF. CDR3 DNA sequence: TGTGCCAGCAGCTCCGGGGGGGGAAAGAGGGGCTACACCTTC.

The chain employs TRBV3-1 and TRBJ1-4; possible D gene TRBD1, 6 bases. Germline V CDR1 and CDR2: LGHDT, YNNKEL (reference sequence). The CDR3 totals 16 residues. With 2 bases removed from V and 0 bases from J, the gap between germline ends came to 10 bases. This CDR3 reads CASSQTGPTTNEKLFF. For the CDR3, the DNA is TGTGCCAGCAGCCAAACAGGGCCAACAACTAATGAAAAACTGTTTTTT.

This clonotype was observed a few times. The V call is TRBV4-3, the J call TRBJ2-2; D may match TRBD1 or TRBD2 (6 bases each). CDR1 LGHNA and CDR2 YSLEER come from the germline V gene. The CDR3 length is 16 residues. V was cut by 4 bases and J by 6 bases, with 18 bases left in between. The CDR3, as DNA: TGCGCCAGCAGCCCCCTGTTGGGGGGCGTTGCCGGGGAGCTGTTTTTT. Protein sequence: CASSPLLGGVAGELFF.

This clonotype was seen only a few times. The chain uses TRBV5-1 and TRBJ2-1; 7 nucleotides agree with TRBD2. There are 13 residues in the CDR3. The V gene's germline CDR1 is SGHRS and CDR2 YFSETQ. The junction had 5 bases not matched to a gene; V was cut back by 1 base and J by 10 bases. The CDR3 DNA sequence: TGCGCCAGCAGCTTGTGGGAGGGACTGGAGCAGTTCTTC. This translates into CASSLWEGLEQFF.

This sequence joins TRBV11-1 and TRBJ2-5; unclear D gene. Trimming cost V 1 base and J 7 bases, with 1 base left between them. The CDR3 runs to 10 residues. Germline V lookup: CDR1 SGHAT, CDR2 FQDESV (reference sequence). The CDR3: CASSLVTQYF. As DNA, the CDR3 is TGTGCCAGCAGCTTAGTGACCCAGTACTTC.

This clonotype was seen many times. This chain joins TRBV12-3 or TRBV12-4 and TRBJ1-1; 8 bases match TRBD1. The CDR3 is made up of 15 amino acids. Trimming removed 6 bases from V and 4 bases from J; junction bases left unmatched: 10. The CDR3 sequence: CASSPQGAKGTEAFF. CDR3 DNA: TGTGCCAGCAGCCCTCAGGGGGCGAAGGGCACTGAAGCTTTCTTT.

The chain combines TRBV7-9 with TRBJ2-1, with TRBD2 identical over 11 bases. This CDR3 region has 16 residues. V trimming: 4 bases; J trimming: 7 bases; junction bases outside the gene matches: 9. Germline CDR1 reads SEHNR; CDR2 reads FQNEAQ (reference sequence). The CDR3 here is CASSSIAGGPGNEQFF. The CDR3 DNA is TGTGCCAGCAGCTCAATAGCGGGAGGGCCAGGGAATGAGCAGTTCTTC. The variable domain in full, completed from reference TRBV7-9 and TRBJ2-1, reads DTGVSQNPRHKITKRGQNVTFRCDPISEHNRLYWYRQTLGQGPEFLTYFQNEAQLEKSRLLSDRFSAERPKGSFSTLEIQRTEQGDSAMYLCASSSIAGGPGNEQFFGPGTRLTVL.

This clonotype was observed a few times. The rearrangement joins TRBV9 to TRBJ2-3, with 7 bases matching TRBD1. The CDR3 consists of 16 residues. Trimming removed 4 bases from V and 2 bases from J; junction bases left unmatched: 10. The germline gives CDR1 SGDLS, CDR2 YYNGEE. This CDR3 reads CASSPRTGANTDTQYF. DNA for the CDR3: TGTGCCAGCAGCCCCCGAACAGGGGCTAACACAGATACGCAGTATTTT. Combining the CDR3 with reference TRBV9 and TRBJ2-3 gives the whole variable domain DSGVTQTPKHLITATGQRVTLRCSPRSGDLSVYWYQQSLDQGLQFLIQYYNGEERAKGNILERFSAQQFPDLHSELNLSSLELGDSALYFCASSPRTGANTDTQYFGPGTRLTVL.

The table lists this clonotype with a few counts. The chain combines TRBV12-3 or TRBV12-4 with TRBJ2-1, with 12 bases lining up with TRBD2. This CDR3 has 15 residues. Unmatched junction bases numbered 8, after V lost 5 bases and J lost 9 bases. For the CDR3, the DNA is TGTGCCAGCAGTCCCGGACTAGCGGGAATTGGTGAGCAGTTCTTC. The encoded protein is CASSPGLAGIGEQFF.

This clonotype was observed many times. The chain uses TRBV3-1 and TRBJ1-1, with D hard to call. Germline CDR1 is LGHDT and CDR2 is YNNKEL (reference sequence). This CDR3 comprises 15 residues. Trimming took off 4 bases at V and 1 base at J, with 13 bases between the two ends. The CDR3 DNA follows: TGTGCCAGCAGCCGCGGAGAGACTTGGAACACTGAAGCTTTCTTT. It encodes CASSRGETWNTEAFF.

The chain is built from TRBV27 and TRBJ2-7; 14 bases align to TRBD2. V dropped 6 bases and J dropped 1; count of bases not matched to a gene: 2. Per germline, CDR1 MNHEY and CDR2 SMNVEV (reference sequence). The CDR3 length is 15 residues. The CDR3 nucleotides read TGTGCCAGCAGCTGGACTAGCGGGGGGTCCTACGAGCAGTACTTC. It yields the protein CASSWTSGGSYEQYF.

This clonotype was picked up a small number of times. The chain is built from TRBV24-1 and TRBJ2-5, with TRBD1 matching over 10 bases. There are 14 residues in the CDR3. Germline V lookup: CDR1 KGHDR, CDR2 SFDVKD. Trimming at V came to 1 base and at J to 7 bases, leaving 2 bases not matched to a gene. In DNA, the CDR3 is TGTGCCACCAGTGATTTAGGGACAGGGGCGACCCAGTACTTC. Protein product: CATSDLGTGATQYF.

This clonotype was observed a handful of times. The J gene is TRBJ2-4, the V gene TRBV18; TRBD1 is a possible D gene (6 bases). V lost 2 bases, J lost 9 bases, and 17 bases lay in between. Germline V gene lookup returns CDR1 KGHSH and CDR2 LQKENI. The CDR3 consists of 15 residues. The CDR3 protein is CASSPGGGGYSIQYF. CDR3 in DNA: TGTGCCAGCTCACCAGGGGGCGGTGGATATAGCATTCAGTACTTC.

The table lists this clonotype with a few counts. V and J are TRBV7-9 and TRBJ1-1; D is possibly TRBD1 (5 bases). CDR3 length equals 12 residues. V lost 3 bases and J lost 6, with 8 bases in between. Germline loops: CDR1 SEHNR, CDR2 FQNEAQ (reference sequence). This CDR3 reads CASSFQGPEAFF. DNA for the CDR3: TGTGCCAGCAGCTTCCAGGGCCCTGAAGCTTTCTTT.

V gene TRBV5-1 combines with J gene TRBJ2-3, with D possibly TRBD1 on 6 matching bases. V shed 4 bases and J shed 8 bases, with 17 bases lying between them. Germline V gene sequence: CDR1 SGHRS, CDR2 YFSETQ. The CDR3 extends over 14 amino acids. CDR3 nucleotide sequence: TGCGCCAGCAGCCCTGACCCAGGGGTGGGTACGCAGTATTTT. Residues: CASSPDPGVGTQYF.

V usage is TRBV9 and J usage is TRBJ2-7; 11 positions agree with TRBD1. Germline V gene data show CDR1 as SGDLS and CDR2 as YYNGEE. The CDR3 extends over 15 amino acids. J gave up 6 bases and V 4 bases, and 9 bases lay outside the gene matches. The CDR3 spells CASSYQLGQGGEQYF. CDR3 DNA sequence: TGTGCCAGCAGCTACCAATTGGGACAGGGGGGCGAGCAGTACTTC.

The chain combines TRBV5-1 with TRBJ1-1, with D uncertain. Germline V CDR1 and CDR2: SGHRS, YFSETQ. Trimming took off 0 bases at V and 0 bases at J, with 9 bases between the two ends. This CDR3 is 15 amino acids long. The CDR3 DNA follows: TGCGCCAGCAGCTTGGGGACGGGGATGAACACTGAAGCTTTCTTT. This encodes CASSLGTGMNTEAFF.

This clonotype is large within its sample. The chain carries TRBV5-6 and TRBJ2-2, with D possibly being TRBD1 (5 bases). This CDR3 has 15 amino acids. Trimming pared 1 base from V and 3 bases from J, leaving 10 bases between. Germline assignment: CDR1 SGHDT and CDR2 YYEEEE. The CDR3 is CASSLTSGYTGELFF. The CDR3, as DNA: TGTGCCAGCAGCTTGACGTCAGGGTACACCGGGGAGCTGTTTTTT.

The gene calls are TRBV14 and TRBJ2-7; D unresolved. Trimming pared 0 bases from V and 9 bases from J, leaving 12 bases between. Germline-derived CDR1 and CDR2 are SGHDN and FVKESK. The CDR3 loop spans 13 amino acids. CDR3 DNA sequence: TGTGCCAGCAGCCAAGAAAAGGGTCTCGGGCAGTACTTC. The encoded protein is CASSQEKGLGQYF. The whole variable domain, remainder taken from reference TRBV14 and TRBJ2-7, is EAGVTQFPSHSVIEKGQTVTLRCDPISGHDNLYWYRRVMGKEIKFLLHFVKESKQDESGMPNNRFLAERTGGTYSTLKVQPAELEDSGVYFCASSQEKGLGQYFGPGTRLTVT.